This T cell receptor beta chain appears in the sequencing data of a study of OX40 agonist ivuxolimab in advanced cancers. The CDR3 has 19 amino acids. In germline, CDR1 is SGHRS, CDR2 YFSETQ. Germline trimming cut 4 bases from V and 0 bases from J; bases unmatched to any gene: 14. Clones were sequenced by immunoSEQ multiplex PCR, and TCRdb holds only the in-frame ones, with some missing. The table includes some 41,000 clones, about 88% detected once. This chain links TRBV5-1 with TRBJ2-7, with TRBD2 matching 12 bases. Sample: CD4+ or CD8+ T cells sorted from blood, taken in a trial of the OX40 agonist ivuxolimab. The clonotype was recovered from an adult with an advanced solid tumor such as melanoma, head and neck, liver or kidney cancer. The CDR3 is CASSLLGLAGPPLSYEQYF. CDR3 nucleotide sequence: TGCGCCAGCAGCCTCCTCGGACTAGCGGGACCTCCCCTCTCCTACGAGCAGTACTTC. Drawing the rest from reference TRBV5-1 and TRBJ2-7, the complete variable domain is KAGVTQTPRYLIKTRGQQVTLSCSPISGHRSVSWYQQTPGQGLQFLFEYFSETQRNKGNFPGRFSGRQFSNSRSEMNVSTLELGDSALYLCASSLLGLAGPPLSYEQYFGPGTRLTVT.